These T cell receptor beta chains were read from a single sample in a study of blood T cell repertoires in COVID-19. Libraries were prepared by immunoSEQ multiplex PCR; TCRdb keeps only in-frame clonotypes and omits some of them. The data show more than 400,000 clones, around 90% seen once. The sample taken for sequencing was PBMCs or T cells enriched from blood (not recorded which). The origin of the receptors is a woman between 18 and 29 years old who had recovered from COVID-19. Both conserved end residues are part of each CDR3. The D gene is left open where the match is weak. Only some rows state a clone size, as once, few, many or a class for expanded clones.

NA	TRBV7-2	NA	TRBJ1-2	TGTGCCAGCAGCTTGAACAGGTTTAACTATGGCTACACCTTC	CASSLNRFNYGYTF
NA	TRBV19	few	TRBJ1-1	TGTGCCAGCCGGGAGGGCGGGAGATTCATGAACACTGAAGCTTTCTTT	CASREGGRFMNTEAFF
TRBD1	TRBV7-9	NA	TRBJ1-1	TGTGCCAGCAGCTTCACCCGGGACAGGGATTGGACCACTGAAGCTTTCTTT	CASSFTRDRDWTTEAFF
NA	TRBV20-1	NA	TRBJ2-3	TGCAGTGCTAGTGGGGGCAGCCAACCTAAGGCACCACTTAGCACAGATACGCAGTATTTT	CSASGGSQPKAPLSTDTQYF
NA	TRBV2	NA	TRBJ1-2	TGTGCCAGCAGCTTTAGAGGAGATGGCTACACCTTC	CASSFRGDGYTF
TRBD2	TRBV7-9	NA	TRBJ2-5	TGTGCCAGCAGCCCGACTAGCGGGGGGGCCCAAGAGACCCAGTACTTC	CASSPTSGGAQETQYF
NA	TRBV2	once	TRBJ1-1	TGTGCCAGCAGTGAAAGCCGGGCGGGGAACACTGAAGCTTTCTTT	CASSESRAGNTEAFF
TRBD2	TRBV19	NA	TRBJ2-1	TGTGCCAGTAGTATAAGGATACTAGCGGGGGGCGTGGGCTCCTACAATGAGCAGTTCTTC	CASSIRILAGGVGSYNEQFF
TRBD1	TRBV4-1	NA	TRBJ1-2	TGCGCCAGCAGCCGATCACAGGGGGCGAGGGGCTACACCTTC	CASSRSQGARGYTF
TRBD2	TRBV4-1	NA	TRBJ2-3	TGCGCCAGCAGCTACTCGGGACTAGCGGCAGAGGTTTTT	CASSYSGLAAEVF
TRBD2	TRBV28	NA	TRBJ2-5	TGTGCCAGCAGGGGAACGGGACTAGCGGGGGGGCCGGGCGCAGAGACCCAGTACTTC	CASRGTGLAGGPGAETQYF
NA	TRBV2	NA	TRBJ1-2	TGTGCCAGCGGTAAGACAGGTTCCCAGATCTTGGAAGGCTACACCTTC	CASGKTGSQILEGYTF
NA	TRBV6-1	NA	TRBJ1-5	TGTGCCAGCAGCGAAGCTCAGGAGCCCCAGCATTTT	CASSEAQEPQHF
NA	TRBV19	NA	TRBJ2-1	TGTGCCAGTACCCCCCCAGGGGCGCGGGACAATGAGCAGTTCTTC	CASTPPGARDNEQFF
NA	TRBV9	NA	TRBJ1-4	TGTGCCAGCAGCGCACAGGCGGGGGATGAAAAACTGTTTTTT	CASSAQAGDEKLFF
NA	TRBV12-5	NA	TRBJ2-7	TGTGCTAGTGGGCCCGGACAAGTAACATACGAGCAGTACTTC	CASGPGQVTYEQYF
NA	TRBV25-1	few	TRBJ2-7	TGTGCCAGCAGTGATTCCCGCTCCTACGAGCAGTACTTC	CASSDSRSYEQYF
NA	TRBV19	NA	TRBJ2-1	TGTGCCAGTAGTATAGCTGGCGGGTGGAATGAGCAGTTCTTC	CASSIAGGWNEQFF
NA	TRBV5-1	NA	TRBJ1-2	TGCGCCAGCAGCTTGGACGGTGCTGAGGGCTACACCTTC	CASSLDGAEGYTF
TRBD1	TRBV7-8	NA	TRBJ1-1	TGTGCCAGCAGCTCCGACAGGGGAAATGAAGCTTTCTTT	CASSSDRGNEAFF
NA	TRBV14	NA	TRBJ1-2	TGTGCCAGCAGCCAAGATACCAGAGGGGGGGTCTATGGCTACACCTTC	CASSQDTRGGVYGYTF
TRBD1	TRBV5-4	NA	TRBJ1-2	TGTGCCAGCAGCTTTGAGGGGGCAGGAGGCTACACCTTC	CASSFEGAGGYTF
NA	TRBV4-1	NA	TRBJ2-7	TGCGCCAGCAGCCAAGATAGACAAGGTGAGCAGTACTTC	CASSQDRQGEQYF
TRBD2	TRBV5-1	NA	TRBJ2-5	TGCGCCAGCAGCTTGAGCGGGGGGGAGGAGACCCAGTACTTC	CASSLSGGEETQYF
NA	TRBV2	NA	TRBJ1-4	TGTGCCAGCGGGGCAGGTACCAATGAAAAACTGTTTTTT	CASGAGTNEKLFF
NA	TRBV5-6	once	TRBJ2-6	TGTGCCAGCAGCTTCGACAGGAGCCTCTCTGGGGCCAACGTCCTGACTTTC	CASSFDRSLSGANVLTF
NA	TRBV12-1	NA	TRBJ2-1	TGTGCCAGCAGCTGGGGCACGGACGATGGATATTGCTCCTACAATGAGCAGTTCTTC	CASSWGTDDGYCSYNEQFF
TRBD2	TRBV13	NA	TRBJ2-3	TGTGCCAGCAGCTTTGGACTAGGCACAGATACGCAGTATTTT	CASSFGLGTDTQYF
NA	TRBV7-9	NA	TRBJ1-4	TGTGCCAGCAGCTTAGAGGCCAGACAGTCAACTAATGAAAAACTGTTTTTT	CASSLEARQSTNEKLFF
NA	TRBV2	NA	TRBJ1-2	TGTGCCAGCGGGTATACCAGGGCTCCCGCTAACTATGGCTACACCTTC	CASGYTRAPANYGYTF
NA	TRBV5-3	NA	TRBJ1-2	TGTGCCAGAAGCCCCCAGGGTAAGGCGTATGGCTACACCTTC	CARSPQGKAYGYTF
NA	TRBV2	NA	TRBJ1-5	TGTGCCAGTATTTCGAGTCCACTTCAGCCCCAGCATTTT	CASISSPLQPQHF
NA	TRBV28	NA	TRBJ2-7	TGTGCCAGCGGCCCGGGACATCCTACCTACGAGCAGTACTTC	CASGPGHPTYEQYF
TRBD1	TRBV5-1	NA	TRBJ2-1	TGCGCCAGCAGCCTTATAGGGACAGGGGGCGATGAGCAGTTCTTC	CASSLIGTGGDEQFF
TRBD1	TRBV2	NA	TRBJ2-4	TGTGCCAGCAGTGAGAGGGAGGGACAGGGGGTATACTTC	CASSEREGQGVYF
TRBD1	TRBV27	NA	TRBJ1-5	TGTGCCAGCAAAAGGACAGGGGACGGCAATCAGCCCCAGCATTTT	CASKRTGDGNQPQHF
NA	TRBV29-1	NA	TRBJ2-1	TGCAGCGCCGGTTTACGGACAGTCAACGATGAGCAGTTCTTC	CSAGLRTVNDEQFF
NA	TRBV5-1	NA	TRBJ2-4	TGCGCCAGCAGCTTGGCCGGATGGGCCCCCAAAAACATTCAGTACTTC	CASSLAGWAPKNIQYF
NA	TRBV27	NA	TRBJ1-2	TGTGCCAGCAGTTTATCCACAGTGAATGGCTACACCTTC	CASSLSTVNGYTF
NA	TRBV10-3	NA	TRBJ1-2	TGTGCCATCAGCGCCTCCGGGACATCCCATGGCTACACCTTC	CAISASGTSHGYTF
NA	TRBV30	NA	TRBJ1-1	TGTGCCTGGGGGGGCCTGAATAAACTCCAAGCTTTCTTT	CAWGGLNKLQAFF
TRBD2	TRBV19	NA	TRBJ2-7	TGTGCCTCGGGAGGGGCTCCTCGCGAGCAGTACTTC	CASGGAPREQYF
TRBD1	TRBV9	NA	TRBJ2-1	TGTGCCAGCAGCGACCACCGGGACAGGGGGTACAATGAGCAGTTCTTC	CASSDHRDRGYNEQFF
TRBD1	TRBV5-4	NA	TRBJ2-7	TGTGCCAGCAGCAAAGGACAGGCTCAGAGCTCCTACGAGCAGTACTTC	CASSKGQAQSSYEQYF
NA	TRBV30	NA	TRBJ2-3	TGTGCCTGGAGTGGGTCAGCGACGCAGTATTTT	CAWSGSATQYF
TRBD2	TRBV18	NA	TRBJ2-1	TGTGCCAGCTCACCCCCCCAGCGGGGGGGCAGGAATGAGCAGTTCTTC	CASSPPQRGGRNEQFF
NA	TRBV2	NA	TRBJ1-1	TGTGCCAGCAGTGAGGGAGGGGTAAACACTGAAGCTTTCTTT	CASSEGGVNTEAFF
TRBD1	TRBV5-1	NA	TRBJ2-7	TGCGCCAGCAGCTCCGGGACAGGGTACGAGCAGTACTTC	CASSSGTGYEQYF
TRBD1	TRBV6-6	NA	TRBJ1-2	TGTGCCAGCAGTAACGGACAGGTTTACACCTTC	CASSNGQVYTF
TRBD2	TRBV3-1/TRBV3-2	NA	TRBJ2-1	TGTGCCAGCAGCTTCCGAGGTAGCGGGGGGGCAAGGGAGCAGTTCTTC	CASSFRGSGGAREQFF
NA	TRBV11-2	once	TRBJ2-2	TGTGCCAGCAGCTTTAGGACTTTTCCCGGGGAGCTGTTTTTT	CASSFRTFPGELFF
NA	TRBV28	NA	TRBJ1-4	TGTGCCAGCACCCGTTACACCGAAACTAATGAAAAACTGTTTTTT	CASTRYTETNEKLFF
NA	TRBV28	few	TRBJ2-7	TGTGCCAGCAGTTTGGTGGGCCCGGGACAAAGCTACGAGCAGTACTTC	CASSLVGPGQSYEQYF